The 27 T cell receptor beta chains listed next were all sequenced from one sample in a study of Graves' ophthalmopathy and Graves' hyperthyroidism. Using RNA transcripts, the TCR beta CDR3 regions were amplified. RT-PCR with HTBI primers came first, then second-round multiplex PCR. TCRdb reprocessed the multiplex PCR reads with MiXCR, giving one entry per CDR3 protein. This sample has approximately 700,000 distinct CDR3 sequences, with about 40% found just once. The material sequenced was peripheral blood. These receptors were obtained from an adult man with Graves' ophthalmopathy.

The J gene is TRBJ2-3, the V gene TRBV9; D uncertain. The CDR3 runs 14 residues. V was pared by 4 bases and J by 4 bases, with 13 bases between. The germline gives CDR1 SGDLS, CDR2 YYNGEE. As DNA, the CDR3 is TGTGCCAGCAGCCTCGAAACGAGGCCAGATACGCAGTATTTT. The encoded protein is CASSLETRPDTQYF.

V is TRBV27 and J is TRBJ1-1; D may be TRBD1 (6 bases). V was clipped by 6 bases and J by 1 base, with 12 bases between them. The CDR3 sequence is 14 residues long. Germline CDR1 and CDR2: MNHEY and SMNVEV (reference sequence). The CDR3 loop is CASRREGGNTEAFF. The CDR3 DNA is TGTGCCAGCAGACGGGAAGGGGGGAACACTGAAGCTTTCTTT.

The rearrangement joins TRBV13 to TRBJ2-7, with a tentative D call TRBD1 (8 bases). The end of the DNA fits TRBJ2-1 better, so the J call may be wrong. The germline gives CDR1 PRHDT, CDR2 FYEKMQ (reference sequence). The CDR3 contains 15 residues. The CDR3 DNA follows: TGTGCCAGCACAGACAGGGGAGGGGTAGCGGATGAGCAGTTCTTC. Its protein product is CASTDRGGVADEQFF.

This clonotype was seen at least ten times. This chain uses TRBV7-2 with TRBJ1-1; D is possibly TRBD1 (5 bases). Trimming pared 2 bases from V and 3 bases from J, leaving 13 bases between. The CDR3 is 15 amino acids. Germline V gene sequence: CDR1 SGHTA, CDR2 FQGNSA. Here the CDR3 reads CASSLWVGQDTEAFF. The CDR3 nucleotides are TGTGCCAGCAGCTTATGGGTGGGGCAGGACACTGAAGCTTTCTTT.

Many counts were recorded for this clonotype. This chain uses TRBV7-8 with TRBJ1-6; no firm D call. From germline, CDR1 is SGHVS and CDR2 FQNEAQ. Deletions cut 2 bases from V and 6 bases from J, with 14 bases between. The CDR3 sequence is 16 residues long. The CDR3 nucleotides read TGTGCCAGCAGCTTACGGGAGGTTCGGGGTAATTCACCCCTCCACTTT. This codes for CASSLREVRGNSPLHF.

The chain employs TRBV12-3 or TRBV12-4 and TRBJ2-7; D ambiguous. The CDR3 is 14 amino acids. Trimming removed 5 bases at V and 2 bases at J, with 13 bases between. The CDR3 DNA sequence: TGTGCCAGCAGTATTTACACGTCCACCTACGAGCAGTACTTC. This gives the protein CASSIYTSTYEQYF.

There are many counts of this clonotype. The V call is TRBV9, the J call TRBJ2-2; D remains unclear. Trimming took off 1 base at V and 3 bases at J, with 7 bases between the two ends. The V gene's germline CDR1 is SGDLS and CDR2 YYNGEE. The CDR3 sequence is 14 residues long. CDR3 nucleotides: TGTGCCAGCAGCGTATCCGACGACACCGGGGAGCTGTTTTTT. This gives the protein CASSVSDDTGELFF.

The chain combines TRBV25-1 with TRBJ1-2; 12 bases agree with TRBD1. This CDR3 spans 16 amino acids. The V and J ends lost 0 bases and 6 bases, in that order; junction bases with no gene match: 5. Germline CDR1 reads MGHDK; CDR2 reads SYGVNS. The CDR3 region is CASSEYRDRGRNGYTF. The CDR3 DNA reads TGTGCCAGCAGTGAATATCGGGACAGGGGGCGGAATGGCTACACCTTC.

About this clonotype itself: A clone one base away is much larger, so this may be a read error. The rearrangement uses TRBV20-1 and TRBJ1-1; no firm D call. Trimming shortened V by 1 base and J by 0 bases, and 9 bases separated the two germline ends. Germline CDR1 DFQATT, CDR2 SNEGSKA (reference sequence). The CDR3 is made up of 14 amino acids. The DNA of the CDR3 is TGCAGTGCTAGAGGGGCAGCGATGAACACTGAAGCTTTCTTT. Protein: CSARGAAMNTEAFF.

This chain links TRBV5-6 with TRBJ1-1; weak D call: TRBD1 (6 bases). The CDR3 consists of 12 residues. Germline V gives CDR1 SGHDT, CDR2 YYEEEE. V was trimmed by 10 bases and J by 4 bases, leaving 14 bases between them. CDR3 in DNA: TGTGCCTGGAGTTCGGACAGCACTGAAGCTTTCTTT. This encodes CAWSSDSTEAFF.

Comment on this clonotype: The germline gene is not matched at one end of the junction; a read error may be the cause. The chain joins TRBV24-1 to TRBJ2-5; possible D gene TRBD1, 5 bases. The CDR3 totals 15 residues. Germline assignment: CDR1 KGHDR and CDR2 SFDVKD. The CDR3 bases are TGTGCCAGCAGTGATTCGTCCTCAGGGAAAGAGACCCAGTACTTC. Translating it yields CASSDSSSGKETQYF.

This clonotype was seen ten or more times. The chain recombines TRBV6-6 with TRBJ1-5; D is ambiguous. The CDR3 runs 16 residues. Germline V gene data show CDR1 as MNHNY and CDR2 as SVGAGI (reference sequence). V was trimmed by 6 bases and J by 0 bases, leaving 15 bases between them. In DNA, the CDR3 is TGTGCCAGCAGCCCCCTCGTCGCGAGTAGCAATCAGCCCCAGCATTTT. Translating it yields CASSPLVASSNQPQHF.

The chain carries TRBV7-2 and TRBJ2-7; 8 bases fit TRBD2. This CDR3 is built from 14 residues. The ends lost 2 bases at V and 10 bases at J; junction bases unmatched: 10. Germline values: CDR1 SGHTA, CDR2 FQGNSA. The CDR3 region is CASSLKAGGGAQYF. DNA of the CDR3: TGTGCCAGCAGCTTAAAGGCGGGAGGCGGGGCCCAGTACTTC.

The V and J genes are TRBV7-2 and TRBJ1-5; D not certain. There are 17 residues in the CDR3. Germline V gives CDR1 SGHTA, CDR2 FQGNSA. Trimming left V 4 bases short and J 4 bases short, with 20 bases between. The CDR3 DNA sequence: TGTGCCAGCAGCTCCCGAGCCACGGACTCGGGTAATCAGCCCCAGCATTTT. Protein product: CASSSRATDSGNQPQHF.

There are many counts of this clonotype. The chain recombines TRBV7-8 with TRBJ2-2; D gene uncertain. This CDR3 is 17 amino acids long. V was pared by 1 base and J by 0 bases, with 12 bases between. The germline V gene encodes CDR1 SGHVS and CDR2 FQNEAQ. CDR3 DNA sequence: TGTGCCAGCAGCTTAGAACAACCAGGATCGAACACCGGGGAGCTGTTTTTT. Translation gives CASSLEQPGSNTGELFF.

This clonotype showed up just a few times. CDR3 in DNA: TGTGCCATCAAAGGGACTAGTTCGGGCAATGAGCAGTTCTTC. It is translated as CAIKGTSSGNEQFF. The J gene is TRBJ2-1, the V gene TRBV10-3, with 8 bases lining up with TRBD2. Per germline, CDR1 ENHRY and CDR2 SYGVKD. With V trimmed by 7 bases and J by 6 bases, 8 bases remained unmatched. CDR3 size: 14 residues.

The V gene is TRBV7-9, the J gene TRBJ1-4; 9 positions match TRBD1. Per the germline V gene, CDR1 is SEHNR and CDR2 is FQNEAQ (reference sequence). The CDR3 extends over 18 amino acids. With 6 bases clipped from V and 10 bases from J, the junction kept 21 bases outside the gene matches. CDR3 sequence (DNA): TGTGCCAGCAGTCTTAAGTGGGACGCCGGGACAGGGCTGCTAAAACTGTTTTTT. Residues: CASSLKWDAGTGLLKLFF.

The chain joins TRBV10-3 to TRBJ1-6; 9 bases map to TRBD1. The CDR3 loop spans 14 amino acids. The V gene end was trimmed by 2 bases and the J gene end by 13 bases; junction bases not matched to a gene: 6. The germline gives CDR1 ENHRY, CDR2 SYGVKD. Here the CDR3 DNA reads TGTGCCATCAGTGAGCGGGACAGGGACGCTCCCCTCCACTTT. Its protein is CAISERDRDAPLHF.

CDR3 sequence reads: CASSSPRRGTDTQYF. CDR3 coding DNA: TGTGCCAGCAGCTCTCCTAGGCGGGGCACAGATACGCAGTATTTT. The chain has TRBV9 and TRBJ2-3, with D perhaps matching TRBD2 (5 bases). Germline V CDR1 and CDR2: SGDLS, YYNGEE. V dropped 4 bases and J dropped 1 base, with 13 bases sitting between them. This CDR3 comprises 15 residues.

DNA for the CDR3: TGCAGTGCTCGGCCACAGTCTAATTCACCCCTCCACTTT. Residues: CSARPQSNSPLHF. The V gene is TRBV20-1, the J gene TRBJ1-6; D unresolved. Germline CDR1 DFQATT, CDR2 SNEGSKA (reference sequence). The V end was cut by 5 bases, the J end by 6 bases, with 11 bases between. This CDR3 comprises 13 residues.

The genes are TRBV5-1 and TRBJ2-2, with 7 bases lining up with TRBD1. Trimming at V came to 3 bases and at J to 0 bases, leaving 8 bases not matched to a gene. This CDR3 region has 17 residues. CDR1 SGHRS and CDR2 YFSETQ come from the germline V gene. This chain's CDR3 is CASSWGQFSTNTGELFF. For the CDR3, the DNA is TGCGCCAGCAGCTGGGGACAGTTTTCAACGAACACCGGGGAGCTGTTTTTT.

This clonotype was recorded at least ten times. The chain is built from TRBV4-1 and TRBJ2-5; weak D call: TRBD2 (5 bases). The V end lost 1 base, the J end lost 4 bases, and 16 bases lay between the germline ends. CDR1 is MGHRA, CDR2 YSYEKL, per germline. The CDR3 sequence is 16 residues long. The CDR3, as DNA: TGCGCCAGCAGCCAAGGAGTCGGGGAAGGACGAGAGACCCAGTACTTC. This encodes CASSQGVGEGRETQYF.

This chain's CDR3 is CASSQEPGTEAFF. The DNA for the CDR3 is TGTGCCAGCAGCCAAGAACCAGGGACTGAAGCTTTCTTT. V gene TRBV4-2 combines with J gene TRBJ1-1; D may be TRBD1 (5 bases). This CDR3 is built from 13 residues. V shed 0 bases and J shed 5 bases, with 7 bases lying between them. Germline CDR1 and CDR2: LGHNA and YNFKEQ.

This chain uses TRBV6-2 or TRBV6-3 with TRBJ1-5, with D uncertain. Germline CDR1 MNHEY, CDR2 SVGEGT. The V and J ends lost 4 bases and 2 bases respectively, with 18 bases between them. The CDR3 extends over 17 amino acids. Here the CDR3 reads CASSSTYTKWGNQPQHF. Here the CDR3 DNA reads TGTGCCAGCAGTTCCACGTACACGAAATGGGGCAATCAGCCCCAGCATTTT.

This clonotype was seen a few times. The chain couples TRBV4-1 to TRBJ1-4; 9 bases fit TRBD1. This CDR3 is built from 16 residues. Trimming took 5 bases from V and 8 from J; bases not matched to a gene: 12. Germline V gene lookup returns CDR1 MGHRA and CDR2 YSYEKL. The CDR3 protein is CASSYRPGQGSEKLFF. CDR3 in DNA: TGCGCCAGCAGCTACCGCCCGGGACAGGGATCCGAAAAACTGTTTTTT.

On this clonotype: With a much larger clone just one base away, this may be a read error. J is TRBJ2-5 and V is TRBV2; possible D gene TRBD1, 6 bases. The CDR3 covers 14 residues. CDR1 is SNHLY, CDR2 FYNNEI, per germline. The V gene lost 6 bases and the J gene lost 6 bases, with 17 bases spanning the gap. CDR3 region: CASRGTKGGKTQYF. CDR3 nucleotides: TGTGCCAGCAGAGGGACAAAAGGCGGAAAGACCCAGTACTTC.

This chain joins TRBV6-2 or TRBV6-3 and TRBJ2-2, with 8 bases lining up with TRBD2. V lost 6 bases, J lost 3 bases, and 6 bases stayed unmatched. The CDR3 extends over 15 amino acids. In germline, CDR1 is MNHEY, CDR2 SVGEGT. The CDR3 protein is CASRGLAGYTGELFF. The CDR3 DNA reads TGTGCCAGCAGAGGGCTAGCGGGTTACACCGGGGAGCTGTTTTTT.